What follows are 27 T cell receptor beta chains derived from one specimen sequenced in a study of shared clonotypes between healthy human individuals. Profiled with immunoSEQ multiplex PCR; TCRdb holds only in-frame clones, not every one. This table has under 130,000 clones, about 70% appearing once. The sequencing sample was made of memory CD8+ T cells sorted from blood. As to subset: CD45RO+ cells pooled with CCR7-negative TemRA cells. The origin of the receptors is a woman between 25 and 40 years old in good health.

This clone ranks as medium-sized. This chain links TRBV28 with TRBJ2-7; 7 bases line up with TRBD2. Germline CDR1 MDHEN, CDR2 SYDVKM. The J segment lost 2 bases and the V segment lost 7 bases, leaving 14 bases of the junction unmatched. This CDR3 contains 16 residues. The CDR3 sequence: CASNPNPGGSTYEQYF. The CDR3, as DNA: TGTGCCAGCAACCCCAACCCGGGGGGATCCACCTACGAGCAGTACTTC.

The chain uses TRBV28 and TRBJ2-3; D is undetermined. The CDR3 runs 13 residues. Trimming stripped 6 bases from V and 6 bases from J, with 13 bases between. Germline V gene lookup returns CDR1 MDHEN and CDR2 SYDVKM. CDR3 coding DNA: TGTGCCAGCAGCCCCGAAAGTTGGGATACGCAGTATTTT. Translating it yields CASSPESWDTQYF.

A few counts support this clone. The chain links TRBV27 to TRBJ2-1, with 7 bases lining up with TRBD2. Germline V gives CDR1 MNHEY, CDR2 SMNVEV (reference sequence). The CDR3 extends over 14 amino acids. After removal of 8 bases from V and 10 bases from J, the junction contained 14 bases not matched to a gene. The CDR3 is CASESRDGGNEQFF. The CDR3 DNA reads as TGTGCCAGCGAAAGCCGGGACGGGGGGAACGAGCAGTTCTTC.

This clone appeared a few times. The genes are TRBV7-9 and TRBJ1-5, with D unresolved. Germline CDR1 reads SEHNR; CDR2 reads FQNEAQ (reference sequence). The CDR3 has 12 residues. V was pared by 4 bases and J by 5 bases, with 6 bases between. The CDR3 loop is CASSSMDQPQHF. The CDR3, as DNA: TGTGCCAGCAGCTCTATGGATCAGCCCCAGCATTTT. Variable domain in full (rest from reference TRBV7-9 and TRBJ1-5): DTGVSQNPRHKITKRGQNVTFRCDPISEHNRLYWYRQTLGQGPEFLTYFQNEAQLEKSRLLSDRFSAERPKGSFSTLEIQRTEQGDSAMYLCASSSMDQPQHFGDGTRLSIL.

This clone turned up a few times. The rearrangement links TRBV9 to TRBJ2-7, with D unclear. The CDR3 covers 17 residues. Germline assignment: CDR1 SGDLS and CDR2 YYNGEE. Trimming removed 4 bases at V and 3 bases at J, with 23 bases between. The chain's CDR3 is CASSPRVLTSMGYEQYF. Written as DNA, the CDR3 is TGTGCCAGCAGCCCCCGCGTGTTAACAAGTATGGGCTACGAGCAGTACTTC. The full variable domain, completed using reference TRBV9 and TRBJ2-7, is DSGVTQTPKHLITATGQRVTLRCSPRSGDLSVYWYQQSLDQGLQFLIQYYNGEERAKGNILERFSAQQFPDLHSELNLSSLELGDSALYFCASSPRVLTSMGYEQYFGPGTRLTVT.

This chain connects TRBV29-1 to TRBJ1-3; D might be TRBD1 (5 bases). The V gene's germline CDR1 is SQVTM and CDR2 ANQGSEA. Trimming shortened V by 1 base and J by 0 bases, and 16 bases separated the two germline ends. This CDR3 has 17 residues. The CDR3 region is CSVEGSSGDHSGNTIYF. DNA of the CDR3: TGCAGCGTTGAAGGGTCGAGCGGGGACCACTCTGGAAACACCATATATTTT.

V and J are TRBV7-9 and TRBJ2-7; D not certain. The CDR3 totals 14 residues. The V gene's germline CDR1 is SEHNR and CDR2 FQNEAQ (reference sequence). Between the trimmed V and J ends, which lost 5 bases and 0 bases, there was a span of 11 bases. CDR3 amino acids: CASSADGVSYEQYF. The CDR3 coding sequence is TGTGCCAGCAGCGCCGACGGTGTCTCCTACGAGCAGTACTTC. Drawing the rest from reference TRBV7-9 and TRBJ2-7, the complete variable domain is DTGVSQNPRHKITKRGQNVTFRCDPISEHNRLYWYRQTLGQGPEFLTYFQNEAQLEKSRLLSDRFSAERPKGSFSTLEIQRTEQGDSAMYLCASSADGVSYEQYFGPGTRLTVT.

The chain uses TRBV29-1 and TRBJ1-2, with D possibly being TRBD1 (5 bases). CDR1 is SQVTM and CDR2 is ANQGSEA in the germline V gene. The CDR3 spans 13 residues. V lost 3 bases to trimming and J lost 8 bases, with 16 bases between them. The CDR3 DNA follows: TGCAGCGTTGAGGAACAGGAATCGAGAGGCTACACCTTC. Protein: CSVEEQESRGYTF.

The chain joins TRBV18 to TRBJ2-5, with D hard to call. The CDR3 spans 15 residues. Per germline, CDR1 KGHSH and CDR2 LQKENI. The V end was cut by 8 bases, the J end by 1 base, with 17 bases between. The CDR3 nucleotides read TGTGCCAGCACACGTGCTGGCGGATTCCAAGAGACCCAGTACTTC. Translation: CASTRAGGFQETQYF. Combining the CDR3 with reference TRBV18 and TRBJ2-5 gives the whole variable domain NAGVMQNPRHLVRRRGQEARLRCSPMKGHSHVYWYRQLPEEGLKFMVYLQKENIIDESGMPKERFSAEFPKEGPSILRIQQVVRGDSAAYFCASTRAGGFQETQYFGPGTRLLVL.

This chain uses TRBV29-1 with TRBJ2-1; D possibly corresponds to TRBD2 (6 bases). Trimming removed 3 bases at V and 1 base at J, with 10 bases between. This CDR3 has 14 amino acids. Germline V lookup: CDR1 SQVTM, CDR2 ANQGSEA. DNA for the CDR3: TGCAGCGTTGATTTCGGGAGATCCTACAATGAGCAGTTCTTC. Translating gives CSVDFGRSYNEQFF.

The chain couples TRBV6-6 to TRBJ1-1, with a weak D call TRBD1 (5 bases). Per germline, CDR1 MNHNY and CDR2 SVGAGI (reference sequence). V was cut by 2 bases and J by 1 base, with 8 bases left in between. The CDR3 sequence is 14 residues long. The CDR3 loop is CASSYQGGNTEAFF. The CDR3 DNA reads as TGTGCCAGCAGTTACCAGGGCGGGAACACTGAAGCTTTCTTT.

This clone has only one observation. The chain links TRBV28 to TRBJ2-3; the D gene could be TRBD1 or TRBD2 (6 bases each). There are 14 residues in the CDR3. Germline V gene lookup returns CDR1 MDHEN and CDR2 SYDVKM. V was shortened by 1 base and J by 5 bases, with 10 bases between the two germline ends. The CDR3 loop is CASSLYGGRDTQYF. In DNA form, the CDR3 reads TGTGCCAGCAGTTTATATGGGGGGCGAGATACGCAGTATTTT. The entire variable domain, with the rest obtained from reference TRBV28 and TRBJ2-3, is as follows: DVKVTQSSRYLVKRTGEKVFLECVQDMDHENMFWYRQDPGLGLRLIYFSYDVKMKEKGDIPEGYSVSREKKERFSLILESASTNQTSMYLCASSLYGGRDTQYFGPGTRLTVL.

The J gene is TRBJ1-1, the V gene TRBV18; a weak D match, TRBD1 (5 bases). CDR1 and CDR2 (germline): KGHSH, LQKENI. The CDR3 totals 13 residues. Trimming stripped 4 bases from V and 4 bases from J, with 10 bases between. CDR3 sequence reads: CASSQGPGTEAFF. As DNA, the CDR3 is TGTGCCAGCTCACAGGGACCGGGCACTGAAGCTTTCTTT.

In its sample, this clone was seen many times. Other nucleotide sequences from this sample produce the same CDR3. The chain is built from TRBV11-3 and TRBJ2-1, with unresolved D. V was cut by 1 base and J by 7 bases, with 14 bases left in between. CDR3 length equals 15 residues. CDR1 is SGHNT and CDR2 is YENEEA in the germline V gene. The CDR3 DNA reads TGTGCCAGCAGCTTAGGACCAACATTTGGGAATGAGCAGTTCTTC. Residues: CASSLGPTFGNEQFF.

This chain links TRBV7-9 with TRBJ1-1; D remains unclear. Trimming took off 1 base at V and 2 bases at J, with 11 bases between the two ends. The CDR3 extends over 15 amino acids. The germline CDR1 and CDR2 sequences are SEHNR and FQNEAQ (reference sequence). CDR3 DNA: TGTGCCAGCAGCTTAGGGTGGGCAGAAAACACTGAAGCTTTCTTT. This sequence encodes CASSLGWAENTEAFF.

V gene TRBV9 combines with J gene TRBJ2-3; 8 bases agree with TRBD2. Per germline, CDR1 SGDLS and CDR2 YYNGEE. V gave up 0 bases and J gave up 5 bases; unmatched junction bases: 2. The CDR3 consists of 14 residues. CDR3 in DNA: TGTGCCAGCAGCGTAGCGGGAGGGATAGATACGCAGTATTTT. Its protein product is CASSVAGGIDTQYF.

The sample holds many counts of this clone. This rearrangement joins TRBV10-2 to TRBJ1-5; D is ambiguous. Trimming took 6 bases from V and 4 from J, leaving 10 bases between them. Germline CDR1 reads WSHSY; CDR2 reads SAAADI. The CDR3 has 13 amino acids. The CDR3 is CASREGGNQPQHF. CDR3 in DNA: TGCGCCAGCAGGGAGGGAGGGAATCAGCCCCAGCATTTT.

The CDR3 here is CSVESPVTF. DNA for the CDR3: TGCAGCGTTGAAAGCCCCGTCACCTTC. V and J are TRBV29-1 and TRBJ1-2; D uncertain. The CDR3 consists of 9 residues. V was shortened by 2 bases and J by 13 bases, with 8 bases between the two germline ends. Germline CDR1 and CDR2: SQVTM and ANQGSEA.

The CDR3 here is CASSFGRDVGNTIYF. In DNA, the CDR3 is TGTGCCAGCAGCTTCGGGCGAGATGTTGGAAACACCATATATTTT. The chain uses TRBV5-4 and TRBJ1-3, with D unclear. Germline V gene sequence: CDR1 SGHNT, CDR2 YYREEE (reference sequence). The V gene lost 2 bases and the J gene lost 3 bases, with 12 bases spanning the gap. This CDR3 comprises 15 residues.

The chain combines TRBV11-2 with TRBJ2-7; 11 bases are a match to TRBD1. Germline lookup yields CDR1 SGHAT and CDR2 FQNNGV. The V gene end was trimmed by 5 bases and the J gene end by 2 bases; junction bases not matched to a gene: 5. The CDR3 extends over 15 amino acids. The CDR3 loop is CASSPRDRGAYEQYF. In nucleotides, the CDR3 is TGTGCCAGCAGCCCCCGGGACAGGGGGGCCTACGAGCAGTACTTC.

This clone appeared once. The chain is built from TRBV13 and TRBJ2-1; 7 nucleotides match TRBD2. Germline V gives CDR1 PRHDT, CDR2 FYEKMQ (reference sequence). The CDR3 runs 13 residues. V shed 3 bases and J 6 bases; nucleotides not matched to a gene: 2. CDR3 loop: CASSFGGSNEQFF. As DNA, the CDR3 is TGTGCCAGCAGCTTCGGGGGGAGCAATGAGCAGTTCTTC.

This clone has a single count. The chain carries TRBV28 and TRBJ1-5; D perhaps matches TRBD1 (6 bases). The CDR3 loop spans 15 amino acids. The germline V gene encodes CDR1 MDHEN and CDR2 SYDVKM. The V end was cut by 4 bases, the J end by 1 base, with 11 bases between. CDR3 bases: TGTGCCAGCAGTTACAGGGAAGGGAGCAATCAGCCCCAGCATTTT. Protein: CASSYREGSNQPQHF.

In this sample, this clone turned up many times. Distinct nucleotide sequences in the sample also encode this CDR3. The V call is TRBV9, the J call TRBJ2-2; TRBD1 is a possible D gene (6 bases). Trimming cost V 0 bases and J 4 bases, with 19 bases left between them. In germline, CDR1 is SGDLS, CDR2 YYNGEE. CDR3 length equals 18 residues. CDR3 in amino acids: CASSVAYPGQLVTGELFF. CDR3 coding DNA: TGTGCCAGCAGCGTAGCCTACCCCGGACAGCTAGTCACCGGGGAGCTGTTTTTT.

This clone was seen more than once but under ten times. This chain uses TRBV28 with TRBJ2-5; 7 positions match TRBD1. Trimming removed 7 bases from V and 2 bases from J; junction bases left unmatched: 10. This CDR3 is built from 15 residues. Germline values: CDR1 MDHEN, CDR2 SYDVKM. This CDR3 is CASISNRDSQETQYF. Here the CDR3 DNA reads TGTGCCAGCATATCAAACCGGGACAGTCAAGAGACCCAGTACTTC.

Regarding this clone: An end of the junction does not agree with germline; a read error may underlie this. The chain joins TRBV5-5 to TRBJ1-5, with D unclear. There are 15 residues in the CDR3. Germline V gene lookup returns CDR1 SGHKS and CDR2 YYEKEE (reference sequence). CDR3 nucleotides: TGTGCCAGCAGCTTGGGACTTCCTTTCGGTCAGCCTCAGCATTTT. As protein: CASSLGLPFGQPQHF. The entire variable domain, with the rest obtained from reference TRBV5-5 and TRBJ1-5, is as follows: DAGVTQSPTHLIKTRGQQVTLRCSPISGHKSVSWYQQVLGQGPQFIFQYYEKEERGRGNFPDRFSARQFPNYSSELNVNALLLGDSALYLCASSLGLPFGQPQHFGDGTRLSIL.

This clone has just a few counts. Here the CDR3 reads CASSPTGTGEKLFF. The CDR3 DNA follows: TGTGCCAGCAGCCCGACAGGGACGGGTGAAAAACTGTTTTTT. This chain uses TRBV7-7 with TRBJ1-4; 7 bases are a match to TRBD1. The V gene's germline CDR1 is SSHAT and CDR2 FNYEAQ (reference sequence). The CDR3 consists of 14 residues. V shed 5 bases and J 7 bases; nucleotides not matched to a gene: 7.

The chain joins TRBV6-1 to TRBJ2-3; tentative D call: TRBD1 (5 bases). Germline CDR1 is MNHNS and CDR2 is SASEGT. V was trimmed by 2 bases and J by 1 base, leaving 10 bases between them. This CDR3 contains 15 residues. The CDR3 spells CASSEWGSGTDTQYF. CDR3 sequence (DNA): TGTGCCAGCAGTGAATGGGGCTCTGGCACAGATACGCAGTATTTT.